The rows below give T cell receptor beta chains drawn from one sample of a study of shared clonotypes between healthy human individuals. Profiled with immunoSEQ multiplex PCR; TCRdb holds only in-frame clones, not every one. The sample lists approximately 470,000 clones, roughly 80% occurring once. The specimen sequenced was PBMCs. Every receptor here comes from a woman aged 40 to 50 in good health. Some clones in this sample may be carry-over from other donors' samples. Each CDR3 is given with its conserved first and last residue. The D gene is left open where the match is weak. A row's size may be missing; if present it is once, few, many or a size class.

d_gene	v_gene	j_gene	abundance	CDR3nt	CDR3aa
.	TRBV21-1	TRBJ2-6	.	TGTGCCAGCAGGGGGCCACCGGGACAGGGAGGCTCTGGGGCCAACGTCCTGACTTTC	CASRGPPGQGGSGANVLTF
.	TRBV4-1	TRBJ2-7	.	TGCGCCAGCAGCCAAGGAACCGCCGACTCCTACGAGCAGTACTTC	CASSQGTADSYEQYF
.	TRBV2	TRBJ2-2	.	TGTGCCAGCAGTGTCCGGGGGCTTGACACCGGGGAGCTGTTTTTT	CASSVRGLDTGELFF
TRBD1	TRBV28	TRBJ2-1	.	TGTGCCAGCAGTACAGGGGGAAGGGATGAGCAGTTCTTC	CASSTGGRDEQFF
.	TRBV9	TRBJ2-1	once	TGTGCCAGCAGCCCCATCCCCGGGAACCGAAACAATGAGCAGTTCTTC	CASSPIPGNRNNEQFF
TRBD1	TRBV6-5	TRBJ1-2	.	TGTGCCAGCAGTCCAGGGGGCTACTATGGCTACACCTTC	CASSPGGYYGYTF
.	TRBV28	TRBJ1-2	many	TGTGCCAGCAGTTTAAATGCGGCCAGTGCAAATGGCTACACCTTC	CASSLNAASANGYTF
.	TRBV29-1	TRBJ1-1	few	TGCAGCGTTGGCAGGGAGGGCACTGAAGCTTTCTTT	CSVGREGTEAFF
TRBD2	TRBV7-2	TRBJ2-5	.	TGTGCCAGCAGGAAAGGGACTAGTTTGCAAGAGACCCAGTACTTC	CASRKGTSLQETQYF
TRBD1	TRBV2	TRBJ1-5	.	TGTGCCAGCAGTGGTTGGACAGGGTCCCCCAATCAGCCCCAGCATTTT	CASSGWTGSPNQPQHF
.	TRBV10-3	TRBJ2-1	.	TGTGCCATCAGGAAACTAGGGGGCAATGAGCAGTTCTTC	CAIRKLGGNEQFF
.	TRBV2	TRBJ1-2	few	TGTGCCAGCAGTGTGATCCCCTATGGCTACACCTTC	CASSVIPYGYTF
.	TRBV7-9	TRBJ1-5	.	TGTGCCAGCAGCCCTACCTCGTGGCAGAACAATCAGCCCCAGCATTTT	CASSPTSWQNNQPQHF
TRBD2	TRBV5-6	TRBJ2-1	.	TGTGCCAGCAGCTTGGAGATGGGGCGGGAGCTGGCCTACAATGAGCAGTTCTTC	CASSLEMGRELAYNEQFF
TRBD2	TRBV7-3	TRBJ2-1	.	TGTGCCAGCAGCTCAACCGGGACTAGCGGGAGGGCCGGGAATGAGCAGTTCTTC	CASSSTGTSGRAGNEQFF
.	TRBV5-3	TRBJ2-5	once	TGTGCCAGAAGCTTTGAGAAGTACCAAGAGACCCAGTACTTC	CARSFEKYQETQYF
.	TRBV7-9	TRBJ2-7	.	TGTGCCAGCAGCTTAGCGGGAGTGGGCGAGCAGTACTTC	CASSLAGVGEQYF
.	TRBV7-3	TRBJ2-7	.	TGTGCCAGCAGCCCCGGACCAACCTTAGGAGAGCAGTACTTC	CASSPGPTLGEQYF
.	TRBV28	TRBJ2-7	.	TGTGCCAGCAGTCTCCCCGGGTCCGGTAAGAACGAGCAGTACTTC	CASSLPGSGKNEQYF
.	TRBV4-1	TRBJ2-5	few	TGCGCCAGCAGCCAAGGCAGGGGTGGAGTGGAGACCCAGTACTTC	CASSQGRGGVETQYF
TRBD1	TRBV28	TRBJ2-3	.	TGTGCCATCGGCCGGGACAGGGGTGAGCATTTT	CAIGRDRGEHF
TRBD1	TRBV7-9	TRBJ1-5	.	TGTGCCAGCAGCGGGACAGGGAGGCAGCCCCAGCATTTT	CASSGTGRQPQHF
TRBD2	TRBV29-1	TRBJ2-3	.	TGCAGCGCTAGGACTAGCGGGGATACGCAGTATTTT	CSARTSGDTQYF
TRBD1	TRBV10-3	TRBJ1-5	.	TGTGCCATCAGCGGACAGGGCAATCAGCCCCAGCATTTT	CAISGQGNQPQHF
.	TRBV7-8	TRBJ2-7	.	TGTGCCAGCAGCTTACGGGACCGACGGGGAAACGAGCAGTACTTC	CASSLRDRRGNEQYF
TRBD2	TRBV19	TRBJ2-5	.	TGTGCCAGTAGAGATCCTGGGGGGGGCCAAGAGACCCAGTACTTC	CASRDPGGGQETQYF
.	TRBV27	TRBJ1-5	.	TGTGCCAGCAGACCCATCGTTCCGTTTTTCGGTAGCAATCAGCCCCAGCATTTT	CASRPIVPFFGSNQPQHF
.	TRBV5-5	TRBJ2-5	.	TGTGCCAGCAGCTTGGTGGAGACCCAGTACTTC	CASSLVETQYF
.	TRBV19	TRBJ1-4	.	TGTGCCAGTCGAGACCCCGCTGCTAATGAAAAACTGTTTTTT	CASRDPAANEKLFF
TRBD2	TRBV12-5	TRBJ2-5	.	TGTGCTAGTGGCCCTGGGACTAGCGGGAGCCCAGAGACCCAGTACTTC	CASGPGTSGSPETQYF
.	TRBV19	TRBJ2-5	.	TGTGCCAGTAGAGCAACGGCGGGGCTAGCAGTCCTGGAGACCCAGTACTTC	CASRATAGLAVLETQYF
.	TRBV6-5	TRBJ2-1	.	TGTGCCAGCAACCCAGCGACTAGTTCCTACAATGAGCAGTTCTTC	CASNPATSSYNEQFF
.	TRBV29-1	TRBJ1-1	.	TGCAGCGTTGAAGATCGAGGGCCGGACGGTACTGAAGCTTTCTTT	CSVEDRGPDGTEAFF
.	TRBV18	TRBJ2-6	.	TGTGCCAGCTCACCACGTAGAGACTCTGGGGCCAACGTCCTGACTTTC	CASSPRRDSGANVLTF
.	TRBV30	TRBJ2-4	.	TGTGCCTGGAGCAGTGGGCAGTTCCTTGCCAAAAACATTCAGTACTTC	CAWSSGQFLAKNIQYF
.	TRBV10-3	TRBJ2-2	.	TGTGCCATCAGTGGACAGGCCGCAACCGGGGAGCTGTTTTTT	CAISGQAATGELFF
TRBD1	TRBV18	TRBJ2-1	few	TGTGCCAGCTCACCATCGGACAGGGGCAATGAGCAGTTCTTC	CASSPSDRGNEQFF
.	TRBV10-3	TRBJ1-1	few	TGTGCCATCAGTGATAGGACAATGAACACTGAAGCTTTCTTT	CAISDRTMNTEAFF
TRBD1	TRBV28	TRBJ2-7	.	TGTGCCAGCGGAAGGGACAGAACCTACGAGCAGTACTTC	CASGRDRTYEQYF
.	TRBV7-2	TRBJ2-6	once	TGTGCCAGCAGCTTAGGTCCAGGCTCTGGGGCCAACGTCCTGACTTTC	CASSLGPGSGANVLTF
TRBD1	TRBV28	TRBJ2-4	.	TGTGCCAGCAGTCCTCCGGGACAGGGTGGCATTCAGTACTTC	CASSPPGQGGIQYF
.	TRBV29-1	TRBJ2-5	.	TGCAGCGTTGAACGACTAGGAGAGACCCAGTACTTC	CSVERLGETQYF
TRBD2	TRBV28	TRBJ2-7	.	TGTGCCAGCAGCCTTCTAGCGGGAGGGCGCGAGCAGTACTTC	CASSLLAGGREQYF
.	TRBV7-9	TRBJ2-3	.	TGTGCCAGCAGCCCCCTCAAGCGTATTAACACAGATACGCAGTATTTT	CASSPLKRINTDTQYF
.	TRBV28	TRBJ2-7	.	TGTGCCAGCAGGACAGGAGAGGACGAGCAGTACTTC	CASRTGEDEQYF
TRBD2	TRBV7-2	TRBJ2-7	.	TGTGCCAGCAGCTTAGGAGGACTAGCTAACTACGAGCAGTACTTC	CASSLGGLANYEQYF
TRBD2	TRBV27	TRBJ2-1	.	TGTGCCAGCAGTTTAGGGACTAGCGGGAGGGGTGAGCAGTTCTTC	CASSLGTSGRGEQFF
TRBD2	TRBV10-3	TRBJ2-7	.	TGTGCCATCAGTGATTTGGGAGGGGTCTCCTACGAGCAGTACTTC	CAISDLGGVSYEQYF
TRBD2	TRBV5-1	TRBJ2-3	.	TGCGCCAGCAGCTTGGCCGCGGGAGGATCGACAGATACGCAGTATTTT	CASSLAAGGSTDTQYF
TRBD1	TRBV5-4	TRBJ2-4	.	TGTGCCAGCAGTCGACAGGGTTCGGCCAAAAACATTCAGTACTTC	CASSRQGSAKNIQYF